This record looks at one TCR beta chain sequence and its context. The data derive from a study of control samples from healthy donors and cancer patients. Assay: immunoSEQ multiplex PCR; the TCRdb copy retains only in-frame clones and omits some. Of 100,000 to 150,000 clones listed, roughly 91% were seen once; the top ten hold roughly 8%. The source material was PBMCs. The TCR was taken from a man aged 50 or older with head and neck cancer.

In DNA form, the CDR3 reads TGTGCCAGCAGTGAATGGGGAAGCTCTGGAAACACCATATATTTT. Amino acids: CASSEWGSSGNTIYF. The genes are TRBV6-1 and TRBJ1-3, with D unresolved. Germline V gene lookup returns CDR1 MNHNS and CDR2 SASEGT. The CDR3 has 15 residues. Trimming cost V 2 bases and J 0 bases, with 8 bases left between them.